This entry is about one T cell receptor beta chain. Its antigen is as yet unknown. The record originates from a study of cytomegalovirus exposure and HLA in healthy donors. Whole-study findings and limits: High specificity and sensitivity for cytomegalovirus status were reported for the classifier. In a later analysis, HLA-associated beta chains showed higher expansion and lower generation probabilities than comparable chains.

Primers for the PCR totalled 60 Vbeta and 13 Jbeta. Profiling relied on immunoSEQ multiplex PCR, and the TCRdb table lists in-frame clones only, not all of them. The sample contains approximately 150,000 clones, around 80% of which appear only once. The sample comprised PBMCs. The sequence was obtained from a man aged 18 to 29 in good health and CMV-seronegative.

Here the CDR3 reads CASSLVGGANEKLFF. The CDR3 DNA reads TGTGCCAGCAGCTTAGTAGGCGGTGCTAATGAAAAACTGTTTTTT. The rearrangement uses TRBV7-2 and TRBJ1-4; D gene uncertain. The CDR3 has 15 amino acids. The V gene lost 1 base and the J gene lost 3 bases, with 9 bases spanning the gap. Germline V gene data show CDR1 as SGHTA and CDR2 as FQGNSA.